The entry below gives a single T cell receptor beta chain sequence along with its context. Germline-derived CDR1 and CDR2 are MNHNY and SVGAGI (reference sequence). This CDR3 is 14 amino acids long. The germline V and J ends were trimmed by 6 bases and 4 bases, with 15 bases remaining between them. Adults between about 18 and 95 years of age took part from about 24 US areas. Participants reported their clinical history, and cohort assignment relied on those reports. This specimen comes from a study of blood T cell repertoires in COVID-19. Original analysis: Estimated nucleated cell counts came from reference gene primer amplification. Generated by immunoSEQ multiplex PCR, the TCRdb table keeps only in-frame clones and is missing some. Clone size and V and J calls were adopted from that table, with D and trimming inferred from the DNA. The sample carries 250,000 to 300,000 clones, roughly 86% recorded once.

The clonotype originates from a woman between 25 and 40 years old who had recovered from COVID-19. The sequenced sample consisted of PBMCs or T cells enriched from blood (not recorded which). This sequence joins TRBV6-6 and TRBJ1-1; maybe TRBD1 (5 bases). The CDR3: CASSEQVVVTEAFF. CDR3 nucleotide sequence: TGTGCCAGCAGCGAACAGGTGGTGGTCACTGAAGCTTTCTTT.